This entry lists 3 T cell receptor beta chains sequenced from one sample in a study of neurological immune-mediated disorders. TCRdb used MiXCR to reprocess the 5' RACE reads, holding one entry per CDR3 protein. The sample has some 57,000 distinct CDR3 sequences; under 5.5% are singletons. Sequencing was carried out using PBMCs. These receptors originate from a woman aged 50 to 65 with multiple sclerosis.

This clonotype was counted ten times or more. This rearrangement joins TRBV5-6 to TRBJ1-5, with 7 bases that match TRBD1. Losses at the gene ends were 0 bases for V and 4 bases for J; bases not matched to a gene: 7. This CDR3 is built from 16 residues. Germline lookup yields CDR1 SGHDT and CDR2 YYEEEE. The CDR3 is CASSLDRGSPNQPQHF. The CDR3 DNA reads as TGTGCCAGCAGCTTGGACAGGGGCTCACCTAATCAGCCCCAGCATTTT.

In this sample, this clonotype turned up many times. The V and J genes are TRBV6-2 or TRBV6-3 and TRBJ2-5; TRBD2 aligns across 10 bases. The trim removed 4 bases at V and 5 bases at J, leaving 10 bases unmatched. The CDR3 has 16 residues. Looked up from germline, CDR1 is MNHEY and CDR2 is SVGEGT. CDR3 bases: TGTGCCAGCAGTTCTCCTAGCGGGGGATCGGGGGAGACCCAGTACTTC. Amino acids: CASSSPSGGSGETQYF.

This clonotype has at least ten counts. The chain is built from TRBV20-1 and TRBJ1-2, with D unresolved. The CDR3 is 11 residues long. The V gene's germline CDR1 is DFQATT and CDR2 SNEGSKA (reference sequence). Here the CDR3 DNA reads TGCAGCGATTCCCTAAACTATGGCTACACCTTC. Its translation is CSDSLNYGYTF.